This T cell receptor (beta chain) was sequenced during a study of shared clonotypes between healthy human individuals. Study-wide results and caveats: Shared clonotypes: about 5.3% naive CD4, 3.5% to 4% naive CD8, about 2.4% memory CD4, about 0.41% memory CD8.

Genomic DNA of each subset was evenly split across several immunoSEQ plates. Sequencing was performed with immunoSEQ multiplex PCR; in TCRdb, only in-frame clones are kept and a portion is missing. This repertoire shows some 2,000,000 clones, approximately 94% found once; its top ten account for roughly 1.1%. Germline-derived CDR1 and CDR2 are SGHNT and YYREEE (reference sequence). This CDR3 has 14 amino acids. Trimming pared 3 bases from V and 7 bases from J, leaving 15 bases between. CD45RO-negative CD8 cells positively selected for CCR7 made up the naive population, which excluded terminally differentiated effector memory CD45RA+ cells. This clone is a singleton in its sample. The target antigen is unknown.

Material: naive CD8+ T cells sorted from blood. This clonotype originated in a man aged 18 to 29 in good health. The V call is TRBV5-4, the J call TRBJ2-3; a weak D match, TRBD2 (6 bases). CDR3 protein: CASSSSEGIYTQYF. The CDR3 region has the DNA TGTGCCAGCAGCTCCTCGGAGGGTATCTATACGCAGTATTTT.